This T cell receptor (beta chain) was captured in a study of T cell changes during pregnancy in multiple sclerosis. Germline V gene sequence: CDR1 SGHDT, CDR2 YYEEEE. The CDR3 spans 16 residues. V was pared by 4 bases and J by 3 bases, with 7 bases of the junction left unmatched. Sequencing used immunoSEQ multiplex PCR; TCRdb keeps in-frame clones, though not all of them. The sample yields over 70,000 clones, about 94% seen once. J is TRBJ2-4 and V is TRBV5-6; 10 bases fit TRBD2. Sequenced here: peripheral blood, sampled in the third trimester of pregnancy. This TCR was sampled from a female donor with multiple sclerosis, enrolled in a pregnancy study. CDR3 DNA: TGTGCCAGCAGCCTTACTAGCGGGGCCCGCAAAAACATTCAGTACTTC. It specifies CASSLTSGARKNIQYF.